One and the same sample provided the 12 T cell receptor beta chains below, sequenced in a study of T cell responses to AZD1222 COVID-19 vaccine. Profiled with immunoSEQ multiplex PCR; TCRdb holds only in-frame clones, not every one. The data show 70,000 to 75,000 clones, nearly 90% seen once. The specimen comprised peripheral blood, sampled 28 days after the second AZD1222 dose. The receptors come from an adult who received the AZD1222 COVID-19 vaccine.

This clone appeared once. This sequence joins TRBV5-1 and TRBJ1-2; no firm D call. V lost 1 base and J 5 bases, leaving 9 bases between the germline ends. Germline CDR1 reads SGHRS; CDR2 reads YFSETQ. The CDR3 runs to 13 residues. The CDR3 bases are TGCGCCAGCAGCTTGACCATGGGGTATGGCTACACCTTC. This gives the protein CASSLTMGYGYTF. The full variable domain, in which reference TRBV5-1 and TRBJ1-2 provide the parts outside the CDR3, is KAGVTQTPRYLIKTRGQQVTLSCSPISGHRSVSWYQQTPGQGLQFLFEYFSETQRNKGNFPGRFSGRQFSNSRSEMNVSTLELGDSALYLCASSLTMGYGYTFGSGTRLTVV.

This clone occurred once. The CDR3 region has the DNA TGTGCCAGCAGCTTAGGGGGGACAGGGCCCCCTGGCTACACCTTC. As protein: CASSLGGTGPPGYTF. J is TRBJ1-2 and V is TRBV7-2; 9 nucleotides align to TRBD1. This CDR3 has 15 amino acids. Unmatched junction bases numbered 7, after V lost 1 base and J lost 7 bases. The germline CDR1 and CDR2 sequences are SGHTA and FQGNSA.

This chain joins TRBV10-1 and TRBJ1-1, with D unclear. This CDR3 contains 14 residues. Per germline, CDR1 WNHNN and CDR2 SYGVQD (reference sequence). Trimming stripped 0 bases from V and 3 bases from J, with 8 bases between. CDR3 sequence reads: CASSESEWDTEAFF. In nucleotides, the CDR3 is TGCGCCAGCAGTGAGTCGGAATGGGACACTGAAGCTTTCTTT.

The genes are TRBV24-1 and TRBJ2-3; D gene unclear. Trimming took off 3 bases at V and 0 bases at J, with 12 bases between the two ends. The CDR3 covers 16 residues. CDR1 is KGHDR and CDR2 is SFDVKD in the germline V gene. The CDR3 DNA is TGTGCCACCAGTGATACCCGTGGGTCAAGCACAGATACGCAGTATTTT. It codes for CATSDTRGSSTDTQYF.

V gene TRBV24-1 combines with J gene TRBJ2-1, with TRBD2 matching 14 bases. J gave up 9 bases and V 3 bases, and 6 bases lay outside the gene matches. The CDR3 has 16 residues. CDR1 and CDR2 (germline): KGHDR, SFDVKD. The DNA of the CDR3 is TGTGCCACCAGTGATCCCGGGACTAGCGGGAGCGGTGAGCAGTTCTTC. Amino acids: CATSDPGTSGSGEQFF.

This chain uses TRBV18 with TRBJ2-1; 7 bases line up with TRBD2. From germline, CDR1 is KGHSH and CDR2 LQKENI. The CDR3 is 14 residues long. V shed 3 bases and J 9 bases; nucleotides not matched to a gene: 8. In DNA, the CDR3 is TGTGCCAGCTCACCGACGACTAGCAGGGCTGAGCAGTTCTTC. Its protein is CASSPTTSRAEQFF.

The sample holds one count of this clone. V and J are TRBV12-3 or TRBV12-4 and TRBJ1-2, with D possibly TRBD1 on 5 matching bases. The CDR3 is 13 residues long. V was shortened by 5 bases and J by 9 bases, with 16 bases between the two germline ends. CDR3 in amino acids: CASSDLSGNRYTF. Written as DNA, the CDR3 is TGTGCCAGCAGTGACTTATCAGGGAACCGCTACACCTTC.

This rearrangement joins TRBV6-6 to TRBJ2-2; TRBD2 might be the D (5 bases). The CDR3 extends over 15 amino acids. CDR1 is MNHNY, CDR2 SVGAGI, per germline (reference sequence). Between the trimmed V and J ends, which lost 6 bases and 1 base, there was a span of 12 bases. The CDR3, as DNA: TGTGCCAGCAGCCAAGACTACAAGAACACCGGGGAGCTGTTTTTT. It specifies CASSQDYKNTGELFF.

This chain connects TRBV3-1 (or the pseudogene TRBV3-2) to TRBJ1-5; D remains unclear. Germline loops: CDR1 LGHDT, CDR2 YNNKEL (reference sequence). Trimming left V 4 bases short and J 2 bases short, with 9 bases between. The CDR3 has 14 residues. For the CDR3, the DNA is TGTGCCAGCAGCCCGGGGTCGGGCAATCAGCCCCAGCATTTT. The encoded protein is CASSPGSGNQPQHF.

This chain joins TRBV29-1 and TRBJ1-5, with a tentative D call TRBD1 (5 bases). This CDR3 region has 13 residues. Germline assignment: CDR1 SQVTM and CDR2 ANQGSEA. Trimming cost V 7 bases and J 5 bases, with 15 bases left between them. DNA of the CDR3: TGCAGCGCCCGGGACGGAGGGGATCAGCCCCAGCATTTT. Encoded protein: CSARDGGDQPQHF.

The J gene is TRBJ2-5, the V gene TRBV5-8, with D possibly being TRBD1 (5 bases). CDR1 is SGHTS, CDR2 YDEGEE, per germline. The CDR3 extends over 14 amino acids. The V and J ends lost 1 base and 5 bases respectively, with 12 bases between them. The chain's CDR3 is CASSLRQGGETQYF. CDR3 coding DNA: TGTGCCAGCAGCTTGAGGCAGGGTGGGGAGACCCAGTACTTC.

This chain connects TRBV7-9 to TRBJ1-2; D gene unclear. Germline CDR1 reads SEHNR; CDR2 reads FQNEAQ (reference sequence). This CDR3 has 14 residues. The V end lost 1 base, the J end lost 0 bases, and 6 bases lay between the germline ends. The CDR3 DNA reads as TGTGCCAGCAGCTTAGGGATAGCTAACTATGGCTACACCTTC. This sequence encodes CASSLGIANYGYTF. Looking up the rest from reference TRBV7-9 and TRBJ1-2 gives the full variable domain: DTGVSQNPRHKITKRGQNVTFRCDPISEHNRLYWYRQTLGQGPEFLTYFQNEAQLEKSRLLSDRFSAERPKGSFSTLEIQRTEQGDSAMYLCASSLGIANYGYTFGSGTRLTVV.